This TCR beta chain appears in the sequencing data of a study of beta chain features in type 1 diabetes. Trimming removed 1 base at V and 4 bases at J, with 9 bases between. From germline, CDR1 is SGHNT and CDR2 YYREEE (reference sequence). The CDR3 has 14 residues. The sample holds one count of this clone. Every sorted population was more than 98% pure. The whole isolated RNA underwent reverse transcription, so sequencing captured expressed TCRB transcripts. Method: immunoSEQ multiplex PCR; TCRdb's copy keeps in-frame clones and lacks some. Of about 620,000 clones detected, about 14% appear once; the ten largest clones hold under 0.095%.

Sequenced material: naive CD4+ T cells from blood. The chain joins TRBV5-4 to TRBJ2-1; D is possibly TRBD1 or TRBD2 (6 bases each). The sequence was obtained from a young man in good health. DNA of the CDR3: TGTGCCAGCAGCTTGCTAGGGGGGTACAATGAGCAGTTCTTC. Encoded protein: CASSLLGGYNEQFF.